Each of the 24 T cell receptor beta chains below was sequenced from the same sample in a study of CD4+ T cells in melanoma. Measured with immunoSEQ multiplex PCR; TCRdb has only the in-frame clones, and not every one. The sample yields more than 15,000 clones, 70% to 80% seen once. The material sequenced was cells from a culture (not recorded whether cultured in vitro). All receptors derive from a human donor with melanoma.

The chain has TRBV18 and TRBJ1-6; 8 positions agree with TRBD1. Trimming cost V 3 bases and J 5 bases; bases outside gene matches: 3. CDR1 is KGHSH and CDR2 is LQKENI in the germline V gene. The CDR3 contains 15 residues. The DNA for the CDR3 is TGTGCCAGCTCACCCGGGACAGGAAATAATTCACCCCTCCACTTT. Translated: CASSPGTGNNSPLHF.

The chain carries TRBV15 and TRBJ1-1; TRBD1 matches at 9 bases. The CDR3 spans 15 residues. V trimming: 0 bases; J trimming: 6 bases; junction bases outside the gene matches: 5. Germline values: CDR1 LNHNV, CDR2 YYDKDF (reference sequence). The CDR3 loop reads CATSREGQGLSEAFF. The CDR3 DNA reads as TGTGCCACCAGCAGAGAAGGACAGGGGCTATCTGAAGCTTTCTTT.

This rearrangement joins TRBV7-8 to TRBJ1-2, with D unresolved. This CDR3 has 14 amino acids. Trimming cost V 4 bases and J 13 bases, with 22 bases left between them. Germline V lookup: CDR1 SGHVS, CDR2 FQNEAQ. CDR3 bases: TGTGCCAGCAGCTCGTACATTACCACGAAATCATCCACCTTC. Translated: CASSSYITTKSSTF.

The CDR3 DNA reads as TGCGCCAGCAGTGATGGGACACTTCTCATCGAGCAGTACTTC. Translated, it gives CASSDGTLLIEQYF. V gene TRBV10-1 combines with J gene TRBJ2-7; D might be TRBD1 (6 bases). Trimming stripped 3 bases from V and 6 bases from J, with 15 bases between. This CDR3 is 14 amino acids long. Germline CDR1 is WNHNN and CDR2 is SYGVQD (reference sequence).

This clone was detected only a few times. The V and J genes are TRBV5-6 and TRBJ1-2; D may be TRBD1 (5 bases). CDR3 length: 14 residues. Per the germline V gene, CDR1 is SGHDT and CDR2 is YYEEEE. V lost 1 base to trimming and J lost 4 bases, with 11 bases between them. The CDR3 DNA sequence: TGTGCCAGCAGCTTGACAGGAATAATCTATGGCTACACCTTC. It translates to CASSLTGIIYGYTF.

The chain uses TRBV7-9 and TRBJ2-1; the match to TRBD1 covers 8 bases. With V trimmed by 5 bases and J by 0 bases, 3 bases remained unmatched. The CDR3 contains 15 residues. The V gene's germline CDR1 is SEHNR and CDR2 FQNEAQ (reference sequence). CDR3 in DNA: TGTGCCAGCAGCAAGGACAGGGTCTCCTACAATGAGCAGTTCTTC. Translating it yields CASSKDRVSYNEQFF. Based on the CDR3 plus reference TRBV7-9 and TRBJ2-1, the full variable domain is DTGVSQNPRHKITKRGQNVTFRCDPISEHNRLYWYRQTLGQGPEFLTYFQNEAQLEKSRLLSDRFSAERPKGSFSTLEIQRTEQGDSAMYLCASSKDRVSYNEQFFGPGTRLTVL.

In its sample, this clone was seen a few times. V and J are TRBV4-1 and TRBJ1-4; D remains ambiguous. CDR1 and CDR2 (germline): MGHRA, YSYEKL. V gave up 4 bases and J gave up 0 bases, with 9 bases separating them. The CDR3 extends over 15 amino acids. In DNA, the CDR3 is TGCGCCAGCAGCCCCCCATATGCAACTAATGAAAAACTGTTTTTT. As protein: CASSPPYATNEKLFF.

CDR3 DNA: TGCGCCAGCAGCCAAGAGAGGGGGCGACCCTACAATGAGCAGTTCTTC. Protein sequence: CASSQERGRPYNEQFF. J is TRBJ2-1 and V is TRBV4-1; 7 bases match TRBD1. Germline V lookup: CDR1 MGHRA, CDR2 YSYEKL. V lost 0 bases, J lost 2 bases, and 4 bases stayed unmatched. The CDR3 has 16 residues.

The chain joins TRBV19 to TRBJ2-1, with a weak D call TRBD2 (5 bases). Germline CDR1 and CDR2: LNHDA and SQIVND (reference sequence). The CDR3 length is 12 residues. The V end lost 6 bases, the J end lost 4 bases, and 7 bases lay between the germline ends. The CDR3 spells CASSGDYNEQFF. DNA of the CDR3: TGTGCCAGTAGCGGGGATTACAATGAGCAGTTCTTC.

The chain employs TRBV6-6 and TRBJ1-6; 7 bases line up with TRBD1. The length of the CDR3 is 15 residues. V trimming: 6 bases; J trimming: 0 bases; junction bases outside the gene matches: 2. Germline assignment: CDR1 MNHNY and CDR2 SVGAGI (reference sequence). CDR3 protein: CASSWDSSYNSPLHF. The CDR3 DNA is TGTGCCAGCAGCTGGGACAGCTCCTATAATTCACCCCTCCACTTT.

This sequence joins TRBV5-8 and TRBJ1-1; D is uncertain. The V and J ends lost 2 bases and 3 bases respectively, with 11 bases between them. CDR3 length: 14 residues. Looked up from germline, CDR1 is SGHTS and CDR2 is YDEGEE. CDR3 residues: CASSFGTGYTEAFF. The DNA for the CDR3 is TGTGCCAGCAGCTTTGGTACGGGATACACTGAAGCTTTCTTT.

The CDR3 spells CASSLRGLEQYF. CDR3 DNA: TGTGCCAGCAGCTTAAGGGGACTCGAGCAGTACTTC. The chain combines TRBV5-6 with TRBJ2-7; tentative D call: TRBD2 (6 bases). The V gene lost 2 bases and the J gene lost 6 bases, with 9 bases spanning the gap. This CDR3 is built from 12 residues. Germline assignment: CDR1 SGHDT and CDR2 YYEEEE.

The J gene is TRBJ1-1, the V gene TRBV25-1; perhaps TRBD1 as D (5 bases). This CDR3 is 13 amino acids long. V was trimmed by 5 bases and J by 1 base, leaving 8 bases between them. From germline, CDR1 is MGHDK and CDR2 SYGVNS. CDR3 protein: CASSRQKNTEAFF. The CDR3 DNA reads as TGTGCCAGCAGTCGACAGAAGAACACTGAAGCTTTCTTT.

V is TRBV4-2 and J is TRBJ1-5; D is uncertain. This CDR3 comprises 17 residues. V lost 1 base and J lost 7, with 20 bases in between. Germline V lookup: CDR1 LGHNA, CDR2 YNFKEQ. The CDR3, as DNA: TGTGCCAGCAGCCAAGTTAACCGAGGAAGGGAGAGGCAGCCCCAGCATTTT. Translation: CASSQVNRGRERQPQHF.

This sequence joins TRBV11-2 and TRBJ2-5, with 8 nucleotides matching TRBD2. This CDR3 comprises 16 residues. The germline V gene encodes CDR1 SGHAT and CDR2 FQNNGV. Unmatched junction bases numbered 9, after V lost 5 bases and J lost 1 base. DNA for the CDR3: TGTGCCAGCAGCCAGAATCGGGGGGGGCTCCAAGAGACCCAGTACTTC. It yields the protein CASSQNRGGLQETQYF.

The table lists this clone with a few counts. The chain links TRBV5-6 to TRBJ1-1; D is perhaps TRBD1 (5 bases). Germline V lookup: CDR1 SGHDT, CDR2 YYEEEE. CDR3 length: 15 residues. Trimming removed 4 bases from V and 4 bases from J, with 17 bases in between. The DNA of the CDR3 is TGTGCCAGCAGCCCTCTGAGTGTGGGGGGCACTGAAGCTTTCTTT. It is translated as CASSPLSVGGTEAFF.

J is TRBJ2-2 and V is TRBV15; 10 bases are shared with TRBD1. The CDR3 length is 16 residues. Germline V gives CDR1 LNHNV, CDR2 YYDKDF (reference sequence). V lost 3 bases to trimming and J lost 7 bases; unmatched junction nucleotides: 8. The CDR3 protein is CATSRPGQGRNGELFF. The CDR3 DNA sequence: TGTGCCACCAGCAGGCCGGGACAGGGGAGGAACGGGGAGCTGTTTTTT.

The chain is built from TRBV14 and TRBJ2-3, with 7 bases aligning to TRBD2. Germline V gene lookup returns CDR1 SGHDN and CDR2 FVKESK. With 3 bases clipped from V and 11 bases from J, the junction kept 8 bases outside the gene matches. The length of the CDR3 is 13 residues. Here the CDR3 DNA reads TGTGCCAGCAGCCAGGCTAGACTAGCCCAGCAGTATTTT. Amino acid sequence: CASSQARLAQQYF.

The rearrangement links TRBV19 to TRBJ1-1, with D hard to call. The CDR3 has 13 amino acids. CDR1 and CDR2 (germline): LNHDA, SQIVND (reference sequence). V was clipped by 5 bases and J by 1 base, with 8 bases between them. In DNA form, the CDR3 reads TGTGCCAGTAGTCTGGTTCAGAACACTGAAGCTTTCTTT. Translation: CASSLVQNTEAFF. The full variable domain, its missing parts supplied by reference TRBV19 and TRBJ1-1, is DGGITQSPKYLFRKEGQNVTLSCEQNLNHDAMYWYRQDPGQGLRLIYYSQIVNDFQKGDIAEGYSVSREKKESFPLTVTSAQKNPTAFYLCASSLVQNTEAFFGQGTRLTVV.

The chain combines TRBV5-6 with TRBJ1-2; TRBD1 matches 11 bases. CDR1 SGHDT and CDR2 YYEEEE come from the germline V gene. The CDR3 has 15 residues. Germline trimming cut 4 bases from V and 8 bases from J; bases unmatched to any gene: 10. CDR3 protein: CASSPGGQGASGYTF. The CDR3 nucleotides are TGTGCCAGCAGCCCCGGCGGACAGGGGGCTAGCGGCTACACCTTC.

In regard to this clone: At one of its ends the junction is not consistent with the germline gene, which may arise from a read error. The gene calls are TRBV5-8 and TRBJ2-1, with D possibly TRBD2 on 5 matching bases. The germline gives CDR1 SGHTS, CDR2 YDEGEE. CDR3 size: 14 residues. CDR3 amino acids: CASVPDLPYSEQFF. The CDR3 DNA sequence: TGTGCCAGTGTACCGGACTTACCTTACAGTGAGCAGTTCTTC.

This clone was recorded only once. V usage is TRBV5-1 and J usage is TRBJ2-4; 10 bases line up with TRBD2. Germline trimming cut 0 bases from V and 3 bases from J; bases unmatched to any gene: 6. Looked up from germline, CDR1 is SGHRS and CDR2 is YFSETQ. The CDR3 extends over 17 amino acids. The CDR3 loop is CASSLVSSGGGKNIQYF. In DNA, the CDR3 is TGCGCCAGCAGCTTGGTTTCTAGCGGGGGTGGCAAAAACATTCAGTACTTC.

This clone was seen just once. The chain uses TRBV12-5 and TRBJ2-3; D unclear. Per germline, CDR1 LGHNT and CDR2 FRNRAP. V shed 3 bases and J shed 2 bases, with 18 bases lying between them. The CDR3 contains 17 residues. CDR3 in amino acids: CASGFGRSTAATDTQYF. Here the CDR3 DNA reads TGTGCTAGTGGTTTCGGTCGGTCCACAGCCGCCACAGATACGCAGTATTTT. The variable domain in full, completed from reference TRBV12-5 and TRBJ2-3, reads DARVTQTPRHKVTEMGQEVTMRCQPILGHNTVFWYRQTMMQGLELLAYFRNRAPLDDSGMPKDRFSAEMPDATLATLKIQPSEPRDSAVYFCASGFGRSTAATDTQYFGPGTRLTVL.

The chain couples TRBV5-1 to TRBJ2-6; D ambiguous. Germline CDR1 SGHRS, CDR2 YFSETQ. V lost 4 bases and J lost 2, with 4 bases in between. The CDR3 sequence is 13 residues long. The CDR3 DNA is TGCGCCAGCAGCGGGACTGGGGCCAACGTCCTGACTTTC. It translates to CASSGTGANVLTF.